The clone carrying this T cell receptor (beta chain) occurred once. The antigen is not known. The data were taken from a study of regulatory T cells. Primers: 52 TRBV forward and 13 TRBJ reverse. Using immunoSEQ multiplex PCR, the repertoire was profiled, and TCRdb retains in-frame clones only, with some absent. Found here are 850 to 1,300 clones, about 86% of them singletons; the top ten hold around 6%. Findings of the study overall: CD3G-deficient patients' regulatory T cells showed reduced Shannon diversity versus autologous conventional CD4+ and control regulatory cells. Unique productive TRB reads were about tenfold lower in patient Treg samples than controls.

Trimming pared 4 bases from V and 10 bases from J, leaving 23 bases between. The germline gives CDR1 SGHRS, CDR2 YFSETQ. The CDR3 has 15 residues. V gene TRBV5-1 combines with J gene TRBJ1-1; D remains ambiguous. This receptor was obtained from a person in their thirties with CD3G deficiency. The sequenced material came from CD4+ Tregs sorted from blood. This chain's CDR3 is CASSLGGGNEGAAFF. The CDR3 DNA follows: TGCGCCAGCAGCCTAGGAGGAGGGAACGAGGGAGCAGCTTTCTTT. The variable domain in full, with the rest retrieved from reference TRBV5-1 and TRBJ1-1, is KAGVTQTPRYLIKTRGQQVTLSCSPISGHRSVSWYQQTPGQGLQFLFEYFSETQRNKGNFPGRFSGRQFSNSRSEMNVSTLELGDSALYLCASSLGGGNEGAAFFGQGTRLTVV.